This T cell receptor beta chain was captured by sequencing in a study of neoadjuvant anti-PD-1 for oral cavity cancer. CDR3 length: 18 amino acids. Trimming removed 1 base at V and 4 bases at J, with 19 bases between. CDR1 MGHRA and CDR2 YSYEKL come from the germline V gene. TCRdb keeps only in-frame clones here, not all; method: immunoSEQ multiplex PCR. The sample includes 63,000 or so clones, 86% of them seen just once. Time point defined: after neoadjuvant nivolumab, at surgical resection. This receptor was identified in a person between 40 and 79 years old with oral cavity squamous cell carcinoma. The chain is built from TRBV4-1 and TRBJ1-4; D may be TRBD1 (5 bases). The specimen comprised PBMCs, sampled after nivolumab (anti-PD-1) treatment. The chain's CDR3 is CASSQAARVWGNNEKLFF. The CDR3 region has the DNA TGCGCCAGCAGCCAAGCCGCCAGGGTTTGGGGAAATAATGAAAAACTGTTTTTT.